This T cell receptor beta chain comes out of a study of cytomegalovirus exposure and HLA in healthy donors. PCR used 60 Vbeta primers and 13 Jbeta primers. The assay was immunoSEQ multiplex PCR, and TCRdb's table has in-frame clones only and misses some. Of around 230,000 clones in the sample, roughly 85% were seen once. From germline, CDR1 is SGHVS and CDR2 FQNEAQ. The CDR3 is 13 amino acids. Trimming removed 2 bases at V and 8 bases at J, with 12 bases between. This TCR came from a girl aged 2-10 years in good health and CMV-seronegative. What was sequenced was PBMCs. The V call is TRBV7-8, the J call TRBJ1-2, with D uncertain. CDR3 in amino acids: CASSLNGIDGYTF. In DNA form, the CDR3 reads TGTGCCAGCAGCTTAAACGGGATCGACGGCTACACCTTC.